One and the same sample provided the 29 T cell receptor beta chains below, sequenced in a study of CD8 T cells in ankylosing spondylitis. Using its own MiXCR run on the 5' RACE reads, TCRdb lists one record per CDR3 protein. The data show around 230,000 distinct CDR3 sequences, 8% to 10% seen once. Material: blood, either unsorted or a sorted T cell fraction (not recorded which). All receptors come from a female donor with ankylosing spondylitis or in good health (not recorded which).

This clonotype occurred many times. The chain couples TRBV7-2 to TRBJ2-7, with a tentative D call TRBD2 (6 bases). The CDR3 covers 13 residues. Per the germline V gene, CDR1 is SGHTA and CDR2 is FQGNSA. The V end was cut by 5 bases, the J end by 3 bases, with 11 bases between. The CDR3 loop is CASSREYRYEQYF. As DNA, the CDR3 is TGTGCCAGCAGCCGGGAGTACCGCTACGAGCAGTACTTC. The full variable domain, rest sourced from reference TRBV7-2 and TRBJ2-7, is GAGVSQSPSNKVTEKGKDVELRCDPISGHTALYWYRQSLGQGLEFLIYFQGNSAPDKSGLPSDRFSAERTGGSVSTLTIQRTQQEDSAVYLCASSREYRYEQYFGPGTRLTVT.

Of note for this clonotype: A much bigger clone sits one base away, suggesting this may be a read error. The chain carries TRBV20-1 and TRBJ1-5; 10 bases line up with TRBD1. Germline V gene lookup returns CDR1 DFQATT and CDR2 SNEGSKA (reference sequence). The CDR3 is made up of 17 amino acids. The chain's CDR3 is CCVIPGQGKEGYQPQHF. The CDR3 bases are TGCTGTGTCATTCCGGGACAGGGGAAAGAGGGTTATCAGCCCCAGCATTTT.

This clonotype was recorded at least ten times. The CDR3 DNA reads as TGTGCCAGCAGCCAGGGGAGCGCTCTGTACACCGGGGAGCTGTTTTTT. This codes for CASSQGSALYTGELFF. The chain links TRBV11-2 to TRBJ2-2; tentatively, D is TRBD1 (6 bases). V was cut by 5 bases and J by 3 bases, with 16 bases left in between. Per germline, CDR1 SGHAT and CDR2 FQNNGV. The CDR3 is made up of 16 amino acids. The full variable domain, completed using reference TRBV11-2 and TRBJ2-2, is EAGVAQSPRYKIIEKRQSVAFWCNPISGHATLYWYQQILGQGPKLLIQFQNNGVVDDSQLPKDRFSAERLKGVDSTLKIQPAKLEDSAVYLCASSQGSALYTGELFFGEGSRLTVL.

At least ten counts were recorded for this clonotype. The gene calls are TRBV20-1 and TRBJ1-1; no clear D. Germline CDR1 is DFQATT and CDR2 is SNEGSKA (reference sequence). This CDR3 spans 16 amino acids. Between the trimmed V and J ends, which lost 3 bases and 0 bases, there was a span of 17 bases. The CDR3 reads CSASRGGSLMNTEAFF. The DNA for the CDR3 is TGCAGTGCTAGCCGAGGCGGATCACTGATGAACACTGAAGCTTTCTTT.

This clonotype was observed many times. This chain links TRBV10-3 with TRBJ2-7; weak D call: TRBD2 (6 bases). Trimming took off 7 bases at V and 2 bases at J, with 15 bases between the two ends. CDR1 is ENHRY, CDR2 SYGVKD, per germline. The CDR3 loop spans 14 amino acids. DNA for the CDR3: TGTGCCATCACTCGGGACTCCCCGGCCTACGAGCAGTACTTC. This gives the protein CAITRDSPAYEQYF.

The table lists this clonotype with a few counts. The V call is TRBV2, the J call TRBJ1-1; the match to TRBD1 covers 9 bases. CDR3 length: 15 residues. Germline CDR1 SNHLY, CDR2 FYNNEI. With 4 bases clipped from V and 4 bases from J, the junction kept 7 bases outside the gene matches. The CDR3 is CASSVQGAWVTEAFF. CDR3 coding DNA: TGTGCCAGCAGTGTACAGGGGGCTTGGGTCACTGAAGCTTTCTTT.

This clonotype was counted ten times or more. The chain has TRBV28 and TRBJ2-1; D is undetermined. The CDR3 runs to 15 residues. Germline loops: CDR1 MDHEN, CDR2 SYDVKM. Trimming took off 4 bases at V and 0 bases at J, with 10 bases between the two ends. Here the CDR3 DNA reads TGTGCCAGCAGTTACGCTATGGGCTCCTACAATGAGCAGTTCTTC. It encodes CASSYAMGSYNEQFF.

This clonotype was counted at least ten times. The chain employs TRBV15 and TRBJ1-2; D unclear. The CDR3 extends over 15 amino acids. Germline values: CDR1 LNHNV, CDR2 YYDKDF (reference sequence). V gave up 0 bases and J gave up 4 bases, with 12 bases separating them. CDR3 loop: CATSRDERVSYGYTF. CDR3 DNA sequence: TGTGCCACCAGCAGAGATGAAAGGGTCTCCTATGGCTACACCTTC.

The table lists this clonotype with many counts. The chain is built from TRBV11-2 and TRBJ2-2; 10 nucleotides match TRBD2. The junction had 9 bases not matched to a gene; V was cut back by 4 bases and J by 4 bases. This CDR3 is built from 17 residues. Germline V gene data show CDR1 as SGHAT and CDR2 as FQNNGV. The CDR3 region has the DNA TGTGCCAGCAGCTCCATTCTAGCGGGAGACACCACCGGGGAGCTGTTTTTT. Its protein is CASSSILAGDTTGELFF.

This clonotype was seen repeatedly, ten times or more. V is TRBV12-5 and J is TRBJ2-5; D may correspond to TRBD1 or TRBD2 (5 bases each). V was cut by 4 bases and J by 2 bases, with 14 bases left in between. The CDR3 totals 15 residues. The V gene's germline CDR1 is LGHNT and CDR2 FRNRAP. CDR3 residues: CASGSIRDGQETQYF. The CDR3 DNA is TGTGCTAGTGGTTCCATCCGGGACGGACAAGAGACCCAGTACTTC.

This clonotype was observed many times. The chain has TRBV5-4 and TRBJ2-3; 8 bases agree with TRBD2. Germline CDR1 is SGHNT and CDR2 is YYREEE (reference sequence). The CDR3 is 16 amino acids. Unmatched junction bases numbered 5, after V lost 0 bases and J lost 2 bases. CDR3 coding DNA: TGTGCCAGCAGCTTGGCCGCGGGAGGTTTCACAGATACGCAGTATTTT. Residues: CASSLAAGGFTDTQYF.

This clonotype has ten or more counts. The V and J genes are TRBV5-1 and TRBJ2-1, with 12 bases that match TRBD2. The germline CDR1 and CDR2 sequences are SGHRS and YFSETQ. Trimming cost V 0 bases and J 8 bases; bases outside gene matches: 3. This CDR3 region has 15 residues. CDR3 in DNA: TGCGCCAGCAGCTTGGCGACTAGCGGGAGTGATGAGCAGTTCTTC. Amino acids: CASSLATSGSDEQFF.

This clonotype occurred many times. V and J are TRBV20-1 and TRBJ2-7; D is uncertain. V lost 1 base to trimming and J lost 3 bases, with 10 bases between them. Per the germline V gene, CDR1 is DFQATT and CDR2 is SNEGSKA (reference sequence). The CDR3 runs 13 residues. The CDR3 here is CSARARSFYEQYF. In DNA form, the CDR3 reads TGCAGTGCTAGAGCTCGGTCCTTCTACGAGCAGTACTTC.

The table lists this clonotype with many counts. CDR3 nucleotides: TGCGCCAGCAGCCAAGAACCGGGGGTTGCCACTGAAGCTTTCTTT. Translation gives CASSQEPGVATEAFF. The rearrangement links TRBV4-3 to TRBJ1-1, with D perhaps matching TRBD1 (5 bases). V was trimmed by 0 bases and J by 4 bases, leaving 12 bases between them. Germline V gives CDR1 LGHNA, CDR2 YSLEER. The CDR3 consists of 15 residues.

This clonotype was detected ten times or more. The chain is built from TRBV7-2 and TRBJ1-1; 8 nucleotides agree with TRBD1. V was clipped by 0 bases and J by 8 bases; unmatched bases: 2. This CDR3 region has 13 residues. Per the germline V gene, CDR1 is SGHTA and CDR2 is FQGNSA. CDR3 coding DNA: TGTGCCAGCAGCTTAGCCCGACAGGGGGAAGCTTTCTTT. This gives the protein CASSLARQGEAFF. The full variable domain, its missing parts supplied by reference TRBV7-2 and TRBJ1-1, is GAGVSQSPSNKVTEKGKDVELRCDPISGHTALYWYRQSLGQGLEFLIYFQGNSAPDKSGLPSDRFSAERTGGSVSTLTIQRTQQEDSAVYLCASSLARQGEAFFGQGTRLTVV.

This clonotype has a count of ten or more. The CDR3 reads CASSVGGGFYNEQFF. CDR3 bases: TGTGCCAGCAGTGTAGGGGGAGGATTCTACAATGAGCAGTTCTTC. This rearrangement joins TRBV6-4 to TRBJ2-1; TRBD1 or TRBD2 may be the D gene (6 bases each). V was pared by 4 bases and J by 3 bases, with 13 bases between. CDR1 is MRHNA, CDR2 SNTAGT, per germline. The CDR3 has 15 residues.

This clonotype has at least ten counts. This CDR3 is CATSVGGSTDTQYF. The CDR3 DNA is TGTGCCACCAGTGTTGGAGGGAGCACAGATACGCAGTATTTT. The rearrangement uses TRBV24-1 and TRBJ2-3, with D perhaps TRBD2 (6 bases). The CDR3 runs 14 residues. With 5 bases removed from V and 0 bases from J, the gap between germline ends came to 8 bases. Germline V CDR1 and CDR2: KGHDR, SFDVKD.

There are a few counts of this clonotype. The chain carries TRBV5-1 and TRBJ2-7, with 7 bases that match TRBD1. V gave up 2 bases and J gave up 6 bases; unmatched junction bases: 8. CDR1 and CDR2 (germline): SGHRS, YFSETQ. The CDR3 extends over 14 amino acids. The DNA for the CDR3 is TGCGCCAGCAGCTTCACGGGACAGAGGGGCGAGCAGTACTTC. Its protein is CASSFTGQRGEQYF.

This clonotype has only a few counts. Here the CDR3 reads CASRTSGRRGQFF. CDR3 sequence (DNA): TGTGCCAGCAGGACTAGCGGGAGGCGGGGCCAGTTCTTC. This chain links TRBV28 with TRBJ2-1; 13 nucleotides line up with TRBD2. The CDR3 extends over 13 amino acids. V lost 6 bases to trimming and J lost 13 bases; unmatched junction nucleotides: 6. In germline, CDR1 is MDHEN, CDR2 SYDVKM.

The sample holds a few counts of this clonotype. The V and J genes are TRBV7-9 and TRBJ2-3, with TRBD2 matching over 9 bases. V gave up 2 bases and J gave up 4 bases; unmatched junction bases: 4. The CDR3 is 15 residues long. Germline loops: CDR1 SEHNR, CDR2 FQNEAQ (reference sequence). This chain's CDR3 is CASSLFSGSADTQYF. The CDR3 DNA reads TGTGCCAGCAGCTTATTTAGCGGGAGCGCAGATACGCAGTATTTT.

This clonotype was picked up many times. The CDR3 bases are TGCAGTGCCACGGATCCTTGGGGTCGCACAGATACGCAGTATTTT. Protein: CSATDPWGRTDTQYF. The chain couples TRBV20-1 to TRBJ2-3; D remains unclear. From germline, CDR1 is DFQATT and CDR2 SNEGSKA (reference sequence). With 6 bases removed from V and 1 base from J, the gap between germline ends came to 17 bases. The CDR3 covers 15 residues.

This clonotype was seen at least ten times. The V and J genes are TRBV27 and TRBJ2-2; D gene unclear. V was trimmed by 3 bases and J by 11 bases, leaving 16 bases between them. Germline V gene data show CDR1 as MNHEY and CDR2 as SMNVEV (reference sequence). The CDR3 consists of 14 residues. As DNA, the CDR3 is TGTGCCAGCAGTTTCAGGCGTCCGTCGAGAGAGCTGTTTTTT. This codes for CASSFRRPSRELFF.

There are many counts of this clonotype. The J gene is TRBJ2-7, the V gene TRBV5-1; D may correspond to TRBD1 or TRBD2 (5 bases each). The CDR3 sequence is 14 residues long. Germline loops: CDR1 SGHRS, CDR2 YFSETQ. V lost 0 bases, J lost 1 base, and 8 bases lay in between. Here the CDR3 reads CASSLAGRSYEQYF. For the CDR3, the DNA is TGCGCCAGCAGCTTGGCGGGGCGATCCTACGAGCAGTACTTC.

In this sample, this clonotype turned up a few times. This rearrangement joins TRBV2 to TRBJ2-1; no clear D gene. Trimming removed 8 bases at V and 1 base at J, with 12 bases between. Germline CDR1 is SNHLY and CDR2 is FYNNEI. The CDR3 length is 14 residues. In DNA, the CDR3 is TGTGCCAGCGTCCCAGGTCGATCCTACAATGAGCAGTTCTTC. This gives the protein CASVPGRSYNEQFF.

This clonotype came up many times. The rearrangement links TRBV5-5 to TRBJ2-1; possible D gene TRBD2, 5 bases. The V and J ends lost 7 bases and 2 bases respectively, with 13 bases between them. The CDR3 runs 14 residues. Germline assignment: CDR1 SGHKS and CDR2 YYEKEE (reference sequence). The CDR3 DNA is TGTGCCAGCGTACTAGAGGTCCCCTACAATGAGCAGTTCTTC. It encodes CASVLEVPYNEQFF.

In its sample, this clonotype was seen many times. This sequence joins TRBV21-1 and TRBJ2-7; the D segment call TRBD1 is taken from the table without a DNA check. TRBV21-1 is a known pseudogene. CDR3 length: 15 residues. CDR3 bases: TGTGCCAGCAGCAAAGATCGGGGGCTGACCTACGAGCAGTACTTC. It specifies CASSKDRGLTYEQYF.

This rearrangement joins TRBV20-1 to TRBJ2-5; 8 nucleotides align to TRBD2. There are 16 residues in the CDR3. Unmatched junction bases numbered 10, after V lost 1 base and J lost 3 bases. Germline assignment: CDR1 DFQATT and CDR2 SNEGSKA (reference sequence). The CDR3 reads CSARGPGGPGEETQYF. DNA for the CDR3: TGCAGTGCTAGAGGACCGGGAGGGCCGGGGGAAGAGACCCAGTACTTC.

The CDR3 loop reads CASSQDPQGGVDYGYTF. CDR3 coding DNA: TGCGCCAGCAGCCAAGATCCCCAGGGGGGGGTCGACTATGGCTACACCTTC. The chain combines TRBV4-1 with TRBJ1-2; 7 bases fit TRBD1. Germline V gene lookup returns CDR1 MGHRA and CDR2 YSYEKL. CDR3 size: 17 residues. V shed 0 bases, J shed 3 bases, and the junction held 10 bases outside the gene matches.

This clonotype has a count of ten or more. The V call is TRBV7-9, the J call TRBJ2-7; D could derive from TRBD1 or TRBD2 (5 bases each). CDR1 is SEHNR, CDR2 FQNEAQ, per germline (reference sequence). This CDR3 comprises 17 residues. Trimming removed 5 bases from V and 1 base from J, with 21 bases in between. CDR3 sequence: CASSEEGARVLSYEQYF. The CDR3 DNA is TGTGCCAGCAGCGAAGAGGGCGCCAGGGTCCTTTCCTACGAGCAGTACTTC.